This T cell receptor (beta chain) stems from a study of post-analysis software for immune sequencing data. TCR beta libraries were prepared from cDNA with unique molecular identifiers. From the PCR reads, TCRdb called clonotypes with MiXCR, one entry per CDR3 protein. Among around 190,000 distinct CDR3 sequences, 29% were seen once, and the ten largest hold nearly 3.5%. This clonotype was observed a handful of times. Its antigen is not identified. This CDR3 is built from 15 residues. Trimming left V 4 bases short and J 4 bases short, with 14 bases between. Germline assignment: CDR1 SEHNR and CDR2 FQNEAQ (reference sequence). Overall study results and limits: Four or five TRBV segments were significantly more frequent in patients than in controls. TRBV5-6, TRBV5-1 and TRBV20-1 were among these segments. The study found significantly lower normalized Chao1 diversity in multiple sclerosis patients than in controls.

The chain employs TRBV7-9 and TRBJ1-3; D perhaps matches TRBD1 (5 bases). This TCR came from a girl between 2 and 17 years old with multiple sclerosis. The sequenced material came from blood. The CDR3 region has the DNA TGTGCCAGCAGCTGGGGACGGAGGAGCGGAAACACCATATATTTT. Protein sequence: CASSWGRRSGNTIYF. Full variable domain (rest looked up from reference TRBV7-9 and TRBJ1-3): DTGVSQNPRHKITKRGQNVTFRCDPISEHNRLYWYRQTLGQGPEFLTYFQNEAQLEKSRLLSDRFSAERPKGSFSTLEIQRTEQGDSAMYLCASSWGRRSGNTIYFGEGSWLTVV.